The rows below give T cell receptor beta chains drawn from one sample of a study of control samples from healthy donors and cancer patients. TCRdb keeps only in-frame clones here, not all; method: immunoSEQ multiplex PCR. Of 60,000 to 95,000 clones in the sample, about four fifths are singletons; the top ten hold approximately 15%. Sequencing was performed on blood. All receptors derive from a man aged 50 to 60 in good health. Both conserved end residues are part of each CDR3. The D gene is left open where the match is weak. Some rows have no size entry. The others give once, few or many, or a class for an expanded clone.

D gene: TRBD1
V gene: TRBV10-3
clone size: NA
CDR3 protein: CAISAGQGAMSYGYTF

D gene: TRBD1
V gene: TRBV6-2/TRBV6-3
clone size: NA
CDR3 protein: CASSLGQTTGELFF

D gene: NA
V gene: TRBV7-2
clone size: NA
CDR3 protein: CASNRDTSSYEQYF

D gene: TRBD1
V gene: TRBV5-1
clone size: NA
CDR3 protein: CASSFEQGMNTEAFF

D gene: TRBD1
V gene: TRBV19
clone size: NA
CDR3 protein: CASCYGGGEYGYTF

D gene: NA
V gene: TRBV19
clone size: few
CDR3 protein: CASSIMTGGQPQHF

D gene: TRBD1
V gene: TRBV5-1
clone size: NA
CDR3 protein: CASSRLTTGTYEQYF

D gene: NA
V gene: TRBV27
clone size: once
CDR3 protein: CASSLWAANTEAFF

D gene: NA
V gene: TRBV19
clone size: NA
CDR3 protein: CASSEQGGGNQPQHF

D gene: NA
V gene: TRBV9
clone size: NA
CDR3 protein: CASSPRLGNEQFF

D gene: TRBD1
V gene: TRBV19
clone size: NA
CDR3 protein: CASSMTGGQETQYF

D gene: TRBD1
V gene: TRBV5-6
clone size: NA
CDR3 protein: CASSSRGLGGYTF

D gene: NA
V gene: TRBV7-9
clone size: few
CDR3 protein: CASSPAGPYGYTF

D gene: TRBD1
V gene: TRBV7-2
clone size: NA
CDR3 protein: CASSIDRGTEAFF

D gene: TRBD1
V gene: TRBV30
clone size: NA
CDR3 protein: CAWSAFQGGGKLFF

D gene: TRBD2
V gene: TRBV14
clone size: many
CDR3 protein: CASSRGGLAGVDEQYF

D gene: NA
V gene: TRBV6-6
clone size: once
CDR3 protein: CASSYSASAGNEQYF

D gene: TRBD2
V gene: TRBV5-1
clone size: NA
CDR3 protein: CASSLLGLAGGSEQFF

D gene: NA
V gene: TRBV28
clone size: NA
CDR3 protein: CASYSPGVDEQYF

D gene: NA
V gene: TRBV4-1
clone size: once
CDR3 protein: CASSQNRVTEAFF

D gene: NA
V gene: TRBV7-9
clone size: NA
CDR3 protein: CASSDGLGGGRSEKLFF

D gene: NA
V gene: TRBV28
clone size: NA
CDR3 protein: CASTPPLSFEAFF

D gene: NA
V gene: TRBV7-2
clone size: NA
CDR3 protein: CASSLLQGPYEQYF

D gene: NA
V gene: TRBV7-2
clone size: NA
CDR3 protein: CASTLSGGRYGYTF

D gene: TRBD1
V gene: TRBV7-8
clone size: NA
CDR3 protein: CASSWARDSGTEAFF

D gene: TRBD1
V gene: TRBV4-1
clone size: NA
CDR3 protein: CASSTTGQGYEQYF

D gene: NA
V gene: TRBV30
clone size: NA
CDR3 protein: CAWSVEANYGYTF